This T cell receptor (beta chain) stems from a study of vaccination and CD4 T cells after COVID-19. Study-wide findings and caveats: Median SARS-CoV-2-reactive clonotype numbers rose nonsignificantly, roughly 20 to 38. There were relatively few convalescent patients studied, and there were no early post-infection timepoints.

V gave up 1 base and J gave up 4 bases, with 11 bases separating them. In germline, CDR1 is KGHSH, CDR2 LQKENI. The CDR3 has 15 residues. The treatment was: approximately nine-day PBMC culture with coronavirus spike peptide pools or control peptides (ViraFEST assay). Cultured CD4+ T cell DNA underwent sequencing with the Oncomine TCR Beta short-read assay. TCRdb fed the PCR reads into MiXCR, producing one record per CDR3 protein. The data show some 15,000 distinct CDR3 sequences, approximately 70% seen once. This clonotype was observed a handful of times. Its antigen remains unknown. The source is a human donor who had recovered from COVID-19. This rearrangement joins TRBV18 to TRBJ1-5; TRBD1 might be the D (6 bases). Sequenced sample: CD4+ T cells from blood, cultured in vitro. CDR3 bases: TGTGCCAGCTCACCACAAGGGGGTCGGAATCAGCCCCAGCATTTT. Its translation is CASSPQGGRNQPQHF.